This T cell receptor (beta chain) was obtained from a study of blood T cell repertoires in COVID-19. Study-level information: Donors in the United States, Italy and Spain gave samples during acute or convalescent COVID-19. PBMCs, B-cell-depleted T cells, or T cells provided the cDNA or gDNA that made up the material.

Authors' processing steps: Reference gene primer amplification yielded estimated nucleated cell counts. Assay: immunoSEQ multiplex PCR; the TCRdb copy retains only in-frame clones and omits some. The DNA gave D and trimming, while V, J and clone size come from that table. The data hold just over 650,000 clones, with around 90% observed a single time. The germline CDR1 and CDR2 sequences are MGHRA and YSYEKL. The CDR3 sequence is 14 residues long. V lost 2 bases and J lost 1, with 8 bases in between. This clone appeared once. Material for sequencing was peripheral blood. This receptor was taken from a woman under 30 with acute or convalescent COVID-19. V usage is TRBV4-1 and J usage is TRBJ1-2; the D gene is possibly TRBD1 (5 bases). CDR3 amino acids: CASSQSGGNYGYTF. CDR3 nucleotides: TGCGCCAGCAGCCAATCCGGGGGTAACTATGGCTACACCTTC.